The 8 T cell receptor beta chains listed next were all sequenced from one sample in a study of T-cell memory formation after mild COVID-19. TCRdb itself ran the 5' RACE reads through MiXCR, one entry per CDR3 protein. The data show 100,000 or so distinct CDR3 sequences, 11% seen once. What was sequenced was PBMCs or a T cell subset sorted from them (not recorded which). Source of these receptors: a man aged 18 to 30 who had mild COVID-19 (a few samples of this study predate the infection). Cell type and time point are not known.

This chain connects TRBV28 to TRBJ2-1; 12 bases are a match to TRBD2. CDR1 is MDHEN and CDR2 is SYDVKM in the germline V gene. The CDR3 is 14 residues long. J gave up 7 bases and V 6 bases, and 4 bases lay outside the gene matches. The CDR3 DNA reads TGTGCCAGCAGGCGCGGACTAGCGGGGAATGAGCAGTTCTTC. It is translated as CASRRGLAGNEQFF.

This clonotype was counted only a few times. The chain joins TRBV10-3 to TRBJ2-1; D might be TRBD2 (7 bases). Looked up from germline, CDR1 is ENHRY and CDR2 is SYGVKD. CDR3 length: 14 residues. V shed 3 bases and J shed 2 bases, with 8 bases lying between them. The CDR3 nucleotides are TGTGCCATCAGTGAAGGGGGGGCCTACAATGAGCAGTTCTTC. Protein: CAISEGGAYNEQFF.

This clonotype has just a few counts. The chain employs TRBV12-3 or TRBV12-4 and TRBJ2-3, with 8 bases matching TRBD2. CDR3 length equals 16 residues. The V and J ends lost 6 bases and 2 bases, in that order; junction bases with no gene match: 10. This CDR3 reads CASSPVMGLDTDTQYF. The CDR3 DNA reads as TGTGCCAGCAGCCCTGTTATGGGACTAGACACAGATACGCAGTATTTT.

The V and J genes are TRBV4-3 and TRBJ1-2; 7 bases agree with TRBD1. The V gene's germline CDR1 is LGHNA and CDR2 YSLEER. This CDR3 spans 14 amino acids. The trim removed 3 bases at V and 2 bases at J, leaving 3 bases unmatched. Here the CDR3 DNA reads TGCGCCAGCAGCCAGGGACAGCAGAACTATGGCTACACCTTC. Its translation is CASSQGQQNYGYTF.

This sequence joins TRBV5-7 and TRBJ2-7, with 10 nucleotides matching TRBD1. TRBV5-7 is known as an ORF, though its function is uncertain. With V trimmed by 3 bases and J by 5 bases, 14 bases remained unmatched. The CDR3 is made up of 17 amino acids. The CDR3 nucleotides are TGTGCCAGCAGCTGGGCTCGCCGGACAGGGGGAGTCCACGAGCAGTACTTC. The encoded protein is CASSWARRTGGVHEQYF.

A few counts support this clonotype. This chain connects TRBV7-6 to TRBJ2-7; a possible D gene is TRBD2 (6 bases). The V end was cut by 1 base, the J end by 0 bases, with 10 bases between. This CDR3 is built from 15 residues. From germline, CDR1 is SGHVS and CDR2 FNYEAQ. CDR3 sequence (DNA): TGTGCCAGCAGCTTAGGGGAGGACCCCTCCTACGAGCAGTACTTC. It codes for CASSLGEDPSYEQYF.

This clonotype was counted between two and nine times. The V call is TRBV2, the J call TRBJ1-1, with TRBD1 matching over 8 bases. Germline V gene data show CDR1 as SNHLY and CDR2 as FYNNEI. The CDR3 contains 11 residues. Germline trimming cut 11 bases from V and 4 bases from J; bases unmatched to any gene: 3. CDR3 sequence: CASQGGTEAFF. The CDR3, as DNA: TGTGCCTCACAGGGGGGCACTGAAGCTTTCTTT.

Only a few counts were recorded for this clonotype. The rearrangement uses TRBV7-2 and TRBJ1-2; TRBD1 matches 7 bases. The CDR3 has 12 amino acids. V lost 6 bases, J lost 6 bases, and 4 bases stayed unmatched. Germline CDR1 SGHTA, CDR2 FQGNSA. CDR3 residues: CASSRTGDGYTF. As DNA, the CDR3 is TGTGCCAGCAGTCGAACAGGGGATGGCTACACCTTC.